The entry that follows covers one T cell receptor beta chain sequence. The antigen is unknown. The Oncomine TCR Beta short-read assay generated sequence data from the DNA of cultured CD4+ T cells. One entry per CDR3 protein, called by TCRdb with MiXCR from the PCR reads. The data contain roughly 13,000 distinct CDR3 sequences, roughly 54% of them seen just once; the ten biggest clones take up around 8.4%. Treatment denoted: approximately 9-day PBMC culture with coronavirus spike peptide pools or control peptides (ViraFEST assay). The CDR3 length is 15 residues. Per the germline V gene, CDR1 is GTSNPN and CDR2 is SVGIG (reference sequence). The ends were cut back, 2 bases at V and 2 bases at J, with 13 bases in the middle. The source of the sample is a study of vaccination and CD4 T cells after COVID-19. Overall study: A median of around 70 days (range 14 to 241) separated dose two from the taking of post-vaccine samples.

J is TRBJ1-5 and V is TRBV30; no firm D call. This clonotype originated in a human donor who had recovered from COVID-19. The starting material was CD4+ T cells from blood, cultured in vitro, obtained before SARS-CoV-2 vaccination. CDR3 sequence reads: CAWSLEATGNQPQHF. DNA of the CDR3: TGTGCCTGGAGTTTGGAGGCAACTGGCAATCAGCCCCAGCATTTT.